A selection of T cell receptor beta chains follows, all from one sample in a study of shared clonotypes between healthy human individuals. TCRdb's copy holds only in-frame clones and misses some; the assay was immunoSEQ multiplex PCR. The sample records 2.5 million or so clones, around nine tenths being singletons. The sequencing sample was made of naive CD4+ T cells sorted from blood. The source is a man between 18 and 29 years old in good health. Both conserved end residues are part of each CDR3. Fields, in order: V gene, clone size, J gene, CDR3 protein. Some rows have no size entry. The others give once, few or many, or a class for an expanded clone.

V gene: TRBV4-1
clone size: -
J gene: TRBJ2-1
CDR3 protein: CASSRGQGSGNEQFF

V gene: TRBV6-5
clone size: -
J gene: TRBJ2-2
CDR3 protein: CASSSGLAGGGELFF

V gene: TRBV7-9
clone size: -
J gene: TRBJ1-3
CDR3 protein: CASSLWKGGSGNTIYF

V gene: TRBV18
clone size: -
J gene: TRBJ2-7
CDR3 protein: CASSPPGYGSYEQYF

V gene: TRBV7-2
clone size: -
J gene: TRBJ2-7
CDR3 protein: CASSFRERAGEQYF

V gene: TRBV7-2
clone size: -
J gene: TRBJ1-5
CDR3 protein: CASSRGGGNQPQHF

V gene: TRBV5-1
clone size: -
J gene: TRBJ2-7
CDR3 protein: CASSQGPQDEQYF

V gene: TRBV6-5
clone size: -
J gene: TRBJ2-2
CDR3 protein: CASSYRDSNTGELFF

V gene: TRBV5-1
clone size: -
J gene: TRBJ1-1
CDR3 protein: CASSLDGVDTEAFF

V gene: TRBV9
clone size: -
J gene: TRBJ1-4
CDR3 protein: CASSVQGYNEKLFF

V gene: TRBV11-3
clone size: -
J gene: TRBJ2-3
CDR3 protein: CASSLDGAGGSTDTQYF

V gene: TRBV28
clone size: -
J gene: TRBJ2-1
CDR3 protein: CASSLSPGYNEQFF

V gene: TRBV6-6
clone size: -
J gene: TRBJ2-1
CDR3 protein: CASSAGLAGGENEQFF

V gene: TRBV30
clone size: -
J gene: TRBJ1-2
CDR3 protein: CAWGDRREYGYTF

V gene: TRBV11-2
clone size: -
J gene: TRBJ2-1
CDR3 protein: CASSSVGSVRGNEQFF

V gene: TRBV28
clone size: few
J gene: TRBJ2-7
CDR3 protein: CASSLRGYEQYF

V gene: TRBV19
clone size: -
J gene: TRBJ1-3
CDR3 protein: CASIDGSGNTIYF

V gene: TRBV11-1
clone size: -
J gene: TRBJ2-1
CDR3 protein: CASSLRAGGSGNEQFF

V gene: TRBV5-5
clone size: -
J gene: TRBJ1-4
CDR3 protein: CASSLRPGGEKLFF

V gene: TRBV10-1
clone size: -
J gene: TRBJ2-7
CDR3 protein: CASSETGAGAYEQYF

V gene: TRBV6-1
clone size: -
J gene: TRBJ2-7
CDR3 protein: CASSNRDGYEQYF

V gene: TRBV15
clone size: -
J gene: TRBJ2-4
CDR3 protein: CATSASSRGLDIQYF

V gene: TRBV6-5
clone size: -
J gene: TRBJ2-3
CDR3 protein: CASSQRLATDTQYF

V gene: TRBV11-2
clone size: -
J gene: TRBJ2-5
CDR3 protein: CASSYRFDGFETQYF

V gene: TRBV19
clone size: once
J gene: TRBJ2-3
CDR3 protein: CASSIGIAGGTDTQYF

V gene: TRBV6-4
clone size: -
J gene: TRBJ2-1
CDR3 protein: CASSDRGQSYNEQFF

V gene: TRBV12-5
clone size: -
J gene: TRBJ1-1
CDR3 protein: CASGLVQGNQAEAFF

V gene: TRBV7-8
clone size: -
J gene: TRBJ2-1
CDR3 protein: CASSFGLAGYNEQFF

V gene: TRBV9
clone size: -
J gene: TRBJ2-7
CDR3 protein: CASQPGTEPYEQYF

V gene: TRBV7-9
clone size: -
J gene: TRBJ2-7
CDR3 protein: CASSQGAASGQRIPYEQYF

V gene: TRBV18
clone size: once
J gene: TRBJ2-1
CDR3 protein: CASSPLRGSSYNEQFF